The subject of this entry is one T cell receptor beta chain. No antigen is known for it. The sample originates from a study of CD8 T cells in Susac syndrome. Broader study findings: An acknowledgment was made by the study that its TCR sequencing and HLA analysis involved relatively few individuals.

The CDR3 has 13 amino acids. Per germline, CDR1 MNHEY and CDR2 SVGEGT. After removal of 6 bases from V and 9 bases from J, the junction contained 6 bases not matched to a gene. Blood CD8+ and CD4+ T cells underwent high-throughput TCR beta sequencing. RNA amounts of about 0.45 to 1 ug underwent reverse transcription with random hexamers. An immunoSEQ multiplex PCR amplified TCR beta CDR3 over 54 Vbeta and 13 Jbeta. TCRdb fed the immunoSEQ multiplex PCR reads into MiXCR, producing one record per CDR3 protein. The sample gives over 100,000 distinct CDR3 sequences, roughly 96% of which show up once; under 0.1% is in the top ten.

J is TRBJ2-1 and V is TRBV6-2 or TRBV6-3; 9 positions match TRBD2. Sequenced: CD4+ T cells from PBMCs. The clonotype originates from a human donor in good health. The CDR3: CASSPVAGVEQFF. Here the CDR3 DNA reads TGTGCCAGCAGCCCCGTAGCGGGAGTTGAGCAGTTCTTC.